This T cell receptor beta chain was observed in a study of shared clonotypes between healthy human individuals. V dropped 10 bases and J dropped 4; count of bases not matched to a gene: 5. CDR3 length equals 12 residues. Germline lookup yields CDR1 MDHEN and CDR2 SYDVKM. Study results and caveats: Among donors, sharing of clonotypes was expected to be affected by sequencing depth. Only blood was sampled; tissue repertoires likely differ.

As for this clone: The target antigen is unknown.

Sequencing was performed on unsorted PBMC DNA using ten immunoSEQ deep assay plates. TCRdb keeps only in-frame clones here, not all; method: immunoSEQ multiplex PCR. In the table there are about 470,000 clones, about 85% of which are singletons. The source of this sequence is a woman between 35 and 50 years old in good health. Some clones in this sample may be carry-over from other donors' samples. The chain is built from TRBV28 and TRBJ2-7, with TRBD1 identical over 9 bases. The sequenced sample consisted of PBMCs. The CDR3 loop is CATRTGAYEQYF. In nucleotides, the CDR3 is TGTGCCACCCGGACAGGGGCATACGAGCAGTACTTC.